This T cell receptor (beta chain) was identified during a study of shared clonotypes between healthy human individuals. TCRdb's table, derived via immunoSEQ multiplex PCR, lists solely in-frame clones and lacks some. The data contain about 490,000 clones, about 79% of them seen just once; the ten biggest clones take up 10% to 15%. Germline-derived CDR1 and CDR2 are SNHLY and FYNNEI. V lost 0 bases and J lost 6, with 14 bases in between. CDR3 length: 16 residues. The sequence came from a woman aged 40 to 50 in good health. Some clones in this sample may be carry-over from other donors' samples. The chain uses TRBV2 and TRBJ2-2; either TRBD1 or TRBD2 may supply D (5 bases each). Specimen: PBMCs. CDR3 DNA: TGTGCCAGCAGTGAAGCCCTCCGGGGCACGGCCGGGGAGCTGTTTTTT. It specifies CASSEALRGTAGELFF.